A single sample gave rise to the 10 T cell receptor beta chains below, sequenced in a study of blood T cell repertoires in COVID-19. The assay was immunoSEQ multiplex PCR, and TCRdb's table has in-frame clones only and misses some. Of 60,000 to 85,000 clones detected, approximately 90% appear once; the ten largest clones hold approximately 3.6%. The sequencing input was peripheral blood. The receptors shown here come from a woman aged 45-60 years with COVID-19, enrolled during active disease.

This sequence joins TRBV9 and TRBJ2-2; a weak D match, TRBD2 (5 bases). The germline V gene encodes CDR1 SGDLS and CDR2 YYNGEE. Trimming removed 4 bases at V and 5 bases at J, with 12 bases between. The CDR3 loop spans 14 amino acids. Here the CDR3 DNA reads TGTGCCAGCAGCAGGCTACTAGGGACCGGGGAGCTGTTTTTT. Protein: CASSRLLGTGELFF.

This rearrangement joins TRBV28 to TRBJ2-2; D unclear. Germline CDR1 and CDR2: MDHEN and SYDVKM. The CDR3 totals 15 residues. V dropped 1 base and J dropped 4 bases, with 10 bases sitting between them. The CDR3 sequence is CASSLSTFPTGELFF. As DNA, the CDR3 is TGTGCCAGCAGTTTATCGACATTCCCCACCGGGGAGCTGTTTTTT.

This chain uses TRBV7-8 with TRBJ2-7; 12 bases line up with TRBD2. This CDR3 comprises 19 residues. Germline V gives CDR1 SGHVS, CDR2 FQNEAQ. After removal of 4 bases from V and 3 bases from J, the junction contained 16 bases not matched to a gene. The DNA for the CDR3 is TGTGCCAGCAGCTACCGAAGGACTAGCGGGAAGATAGGTAGCTACGAGCAGTACTTC. It is translated as CASSYRRTSGKIGSYEQYF.

This chain joins TRBV7-8 and TRBJ2-1, with D perhaps matching TRBD2 (5 bases). Germline assignment: CDR1 SGHVS and CDR2 FQNEAQ. This CDR3 region has 14 residues. The V and J ends lost 5 bases and 5 bases respectively, with 13 bases between them. CDR3 coding DNA: TGTGCCAGCAGCGAAGGACTCTCAAACAATGAGCAGTTCTTC. Translated, it gives CASSEGLSNNEQFF. The full variable domain, in which reference TRBV7-8 and TRBJ2-1 provide the parts outside the CDR3, is GAGVSQSPRYKVAKRGQDVALRCDPISGHVSLFWYQQALGQGPEFLTYFQNEAQLDKSGLPSDRFFAERPEGSVSTLKIQRTQQEDSAVYLCASSEGLSNNEQFFGPGTRLTVL.

The chain recombines TRBV3-1 (or the pseudogene TRBV3-2) with TRBJ2-1; D is possibly TRBD2 (6 bases). This CDR3 region has 17 residues. Germline assignment: CDR1 LGHDT and CDR2 YNNKEL (reference sequence). V was trimmed by 1 base and J by 6 bases, leaving 19 bases between them. This CDR3 reads CASSQGAGRGTVNEQFF. The CDR3, as DNA: TGTGCCAGCAGCCAAGGGGCCGGGCGGGGAACGGTCAATGAGCAGTTCTTC.

The chain couples TRBV4-2 to TRBJ1-2; D is undetermined. CDR3 length equals 11 residues. V was clipped by 9 bases and J by 4 bases, with 9 bases between them. Germline V lookup: CDR1 LGHNA, CDR2 YNFKEQ. CDR3 amino acids: CASINGYGYTF. The CDR3, as DNA: TGTGCCAGTATCAACGGCTATGGCTACACCTTC.

This chain joins TRBV5-1 and TRBJ2-2; 7 bases are shared with TRBD1. With 0 bases clipped from V and 3 bases from J, the junction kept 11 bases outside the gene matches. CDR3 length: 18 residues. Germline V CDR1 and CDR2: SGHRS, YFSETQ. DNA for the CDR3: TGCGCCAGCAGCTTGGAGGTAGGACAGGCCGAATACACCGGGGAGCTGTTTTTT. Translating gives CASSLEVGQAEYTGELFF.

This clone was seen just once. V and J are TRBV27 and TRBJ2-5; no reliable D call. The CDR3 runs 14 residues. Between the trimmed V and J ends, which lost 4 bases and 5 bases, there was a span of 14 bases. Per the germline V gene, CDR1 is MNHEY and CDR2 is SMNVEV (reference sequence). CDR3: CASSSLRSGETQYF. The CDR3, as DNA: TGTGCCAGCAGTTCTCTAAGGAGTGGGGAGACCCAGTACTTC.

The rearrangement joins TRBV10-3 to TRBJ1-1; 8 bases line up with TRBD1. This CDR3 is built from 13 residues. Trimming removed 5 bases from V and 10 bases from J; junction bases left unmatched: 9. Germline V gene data show CDR1 as ENHRY and CDR2 as SYGVKD. The CDR3 reads CAISSKQGGSAFF. The DNA for the CDR3 is TGTGCCATCAGTAGTAAACAGGGGGGATCAGCTTTCTTT.

The chain uses TRBV5-1 and TRBJ2-3; weak D call: TRBD1 (5 bases). The CDR3 extends over 13 amino acids. V lost 4 bases and J lost 2, with 8 bases in between. Per the germline V gene, CDR1 is SGHRS and CDR2 is YFSETQ. CDR3 sequence reads: CASSGANTDTQYF. For the CDR3, the DNA is TGCGCCAGCAGCGGGGCTAACACAGATACGCAGTATTTT.